This T cell receptor (beta chain) was retrieved from a study of OX40 agonist ivuxolimab in advanced cancers. Across the whole study: Antecedent anti-PD-1, anti-PD-L1 or anti-CTLA-4 therapy was permissible, with under 50% having received some. Study outcomes and limitations: Average numbers of expanded clones were greater in CD8+ T cells than in CD4+.

The trim removed 0 bases at V and 5 bases at J, leaving 16 bases unmatched. This CDR3 has 20 amino acids. CDR1 and CDR2 from the germline V gene are KGHSH and LQKENI. On cycle 4 day 1 and cycle 7 day 1, as well as at baseline, blood was sampled. To note about this clone: The antigen is undetermined.

Some clones are missing from TCRdb's copy, which holds only in-frame ones; the method was immunoSEQ multiplex PCR. The table shows about 160,000 clones, with 85% to 95% occurring only once. The TCR originated in an adult with an advanced solid tumor such as melanoma, head and neck, liver or kidney cancer. This sequence joins TRBV18 and TRBJ1-4; 9 bases map to TRBD1. The sample here was CD4+ or CD8+ T cells sorted from blood, taken in a trial of the OX40 agonist ivuxolimab. The DNA of the CDR3 is TGTGCCAGCTCACCACCACTGGGAGAAACCGGGACAGGGTCGAATGAAAAACTGTTTTTT. It yields the protein CASSPPLGETGTGSNEKLFF.